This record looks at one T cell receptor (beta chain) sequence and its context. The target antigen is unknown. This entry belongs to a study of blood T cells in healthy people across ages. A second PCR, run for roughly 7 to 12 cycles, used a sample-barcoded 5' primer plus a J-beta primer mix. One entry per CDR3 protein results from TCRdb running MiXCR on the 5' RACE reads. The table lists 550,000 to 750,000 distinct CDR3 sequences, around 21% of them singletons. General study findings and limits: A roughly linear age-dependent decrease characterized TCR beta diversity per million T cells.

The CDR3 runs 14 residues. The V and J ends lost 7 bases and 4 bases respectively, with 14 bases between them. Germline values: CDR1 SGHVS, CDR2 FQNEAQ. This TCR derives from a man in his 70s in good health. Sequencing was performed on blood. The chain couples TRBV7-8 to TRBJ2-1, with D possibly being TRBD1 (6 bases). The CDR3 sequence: CASTNRVAYNEQFF. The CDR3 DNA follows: TGTGCCAGCACCAACAGGGTTGCGTACAATGAGCAGTTCTTC.